This T cell receptor (beta chain) was sequenced for a study of T cell repertoires in cytomegalovirus infection. In the study overall: An indication of both CMV infection and matching HLA type came from public TCR beta signatures.

Notes on this clonotype: Its antigen is not identified.

Trimming at V came to 6 bases and at J to 6 bases, leaving 11 bases not matched to a gene. Germline loops: CDR1 MRHNA, CDR2 SNTAGT. This CDR3 contains 15 residues. TCRdb itself ran the reads through MiXCR, one entry per CDR3 protein. This table holds 700,000 to 950,000 distinct CDR3 sequences, roughly 33% found once. The starting material was cultured CD8+ T cells from PBMCs, obtained from culture after CMV antigen stimulation. This TCR derives from a human donor in good health (CMV status not recorded). Some clones in this sample may be carry-over from other donors' samples. The chain links TRBV6-4 to TRBJ2-1; 7 positions agree with TRBD1. CDR3 coding DNA: TGTGCCAGCAGCGACAGGGATTCCACCTTCAATGAGCAGTTCTTC. This encodes CASSDRDSTFNEQFF.